The T cell receptor (beta chain) described here comes from a study of OX40 agonist ivuxolimab in advanced cancers. Assay: immunoSEQ multiplex PCR; the TCRdb copy retains only in-frame clones and omits some. The sample lists fewer than 85,000 clones; 80% to 90% were seen once. V lost 7 bases to trimming and J lost 0 bases; unmatched junction nucleotides: 9. CDR1 SGHNT and CDR2 YYREEE come from the germline V gene (reference sequence). The CDR3 runs 15 residues. This sequence was found in an adult with an advanced solid tumor such as melanoma, head and neck, liver or kidney cancer. The material sequenced was CD4+ or CD8+ T cells sorted from blood, taken in a trial of the OX40 agonist ivuxolimab. The chain combines TRBV5-4 with TRBJ1-1; TRBD1 agrees at 7 bases. CDR3 sequence reads: CASLPGTVLNTEAFF. The DNA for the CDR3 is TGTGCCAGCCTCCCCGGGACAGTCTTGAACACTGAAGCTTTCTTT.